This T cell receptor (beta chain) was observed in a study of shared clonotypes between healthy human individuals. Losses at the gene ends were 1 base for V and 6 bases for J; bases not matched to a gene: 10. Germline V gene data show CDR1 as SGHRS and CDR2 as YFSETQ. CDR3 size: 16 residues. Profiling relied on immunoSEQ multiplex PCR, and the TCRdb table lists in-frame clones only, not all of them. The repertoire holds around 2.5 million clones, with 93% as singletons. The clonotype originates from a man younger than 30 in good health. Some clones in this sample may be carry-over from other donors' samples. What was sequenced was naive CD4+ T cells from PBMCs. Subset indicated: CD45RA+ positively selected. This chain links TRBV5-1 with TRBJ2-1, with 7 nucleotides matching TRBD2. CDR3 amino acids: CASSLLLASLSNEQFF. The CDR3 DNA reads TGCGCCAGCAGCTTGCTACTAGCGAGTCTTAGCAATGAGCAGTTCTTC. The complete variable domain, with remaining parts taken from reference TRBV5-1 and TRBJ2-1, reads KAGVTQTPRYLIKTRGQQVTLSCSPISGHRSVSWYQQTPGQGLQFLFEYFSETQRNKGNFPGRFSGRQFSNSRSEMNVSTLELGDSALYLCASSLLLASLSNEQFFGPGTRLTVL.